This TCR beta chain emerged from a study of post-analysis software for immune sequencing data. Study information: Disease courses included relapsing-remitting, secondary progressive and progressive-relapsing multiple sclerosis. Study-wide findings and caveats: Strong co-clustering by F measure linked samples that shared a preparation batch. Five TRBV segments, including TRBV5-6, TRBV5-1 and TRBV20-1, were more frequent in patients than controls. Normalized Chao1 diversity was significantly lower in multiple sclerosis patients than in controls.

Carried by the TCR beta cDNA libraries were unique molecular identifiers. The source material, about 0.95 to 10 million T cells, gave rise to roughly 500,000 cDNA molecules. MiXCR was run by TCRdb on the PCR reads, yielding one entry per CDR3 protein. Seen here are about 540,000 distinct CDR3 sequences, under 40% observed once, and the top ten hold about 5.6%. CDR3 length equals 16 residues. V lost 5 bases and J 0 bases, leaving 14 bases between the germline ends. Germline V gives CDR1 SEHNR, CDR2 FQNEAQ (reference sequence). This clonotype came up once. Its antigen is not known. The TCR was taken from a girl aged 2-17 years with multiple sclerosis. The material sequenced was blood. The chain recombines TRBV7-9 with TRBJ1-5, with D possibly being TRBD1 (5 bases). The CDR3 reads CASSHGAHYSNQPQHF. The CDR3 DNA is TGTGCCAGCAGCCACGGGGCACACTATAGCAATCAGCCCCAGCATTTT.